A single sample is the source of the 6 T cell receptor beta chains below, sequenced in a study of control samples from healthy donors and cancer patients. Profiled with immunoSEQ multiplex PCR; TCRdb holds only in-frame clones, not every one. The sample carries 100,000 to 150,000 clones, 90% to 95% recorded once. Sequencing was carried out using PBMCs. The receptors stem from a man aged 45-65 years with head and neck cancer.

This clone was recorded once. The rearrangement uses TRBV9 and TRBJ1-6; tentatively, D is TRBD1 (6 bases). The CDR3 is 15 amino acids. Per the germline V gene, CDR1 is SGDLS and CDR2 is YYNGEE. V shed 1 base and J shed 6 bases, with 11 bases lying between them. The CDR3 nucleotides read TGTGCCAGCAGCGTACTGGACAGTCTTAATTCACCCCTCCACTTT. This encodes CASSVLDSLNSPLHF.

The rearrangement uses TRBV5-5 and TRBJ1-1; D is undetermined. Germline V lookup: CDR1 SGHKS, CDR2 YYEKEE (reference sequence). This CDR3 is 14 amino acids long. V lost 6 bases and J 4 bases, leaving 16 bases between the germline ends. The CDR3 nucleotides are TGTGCCAGCATCATCGTAGATAGAGGCACTGAAGCTTTCTTT. Its protein product is CASIIVDRGTEAFF.

The chain carries TRBV2 and TRBJ2-7; the D gene is possibly TRBD1 (6 bases). V was cut by 6 bases and J by 3 bases, with 9 bases left in between. The CDR3 spans 12 residues. The germline V gene has CDR1 SNHLY and CDR2 FYNNEI. CDR3 in amino acids: CASRMDSYEQYF. The CDR3 coding sequence is TGTGCCAGCAGGATGGACAGCTACGAGCAGTACTTC.

In its sample, this clone ranks as medium-sized (0.01 to 0.1%). This sequence joins TRBV27 and TRBJ2-1; 7 nucleotides agree with TRBD1. The V and J ends lost 4 bases and 9 bases, in that order; junction bases with no gene match: 3. Germline loops: CDR1 MNHEY, CDR2 SMNVEV (reference sequence). CDR3 length: 12 amino acids. The CDR3 spells CASSSHRGEQFF. CDR3 DNA: TGTGCCAGCAGTTCCCACAGGGGTGAGCAGTTCTTC.

The CDR3 DNA reads TGTGCCACCTCTTTACAGGAGAACACTGAAGCTTTCTTT. The encoded protein is CATSLQENTEAFF. This chain uses TRBV12-3 or TRBV12-4 with TRBJ1-1; D perhaps matches TRBD1 (5 bases). CDR3 length: 13 residues. Trimming removed 10 bases at V and 1 base at J, with 13 bases between.

The gene calls are TRBV25-1 and TRBJ1-2; D uncertain. The CDR3 length is 14 residues. The V gene lost 2 bases and the J gene lost 0 bases, with 7 bases spanning the gap. The germline gives CDR1 MGHDK, CDR2 SYGVNS. Here the CDR3 reads CASSEGITNYGYTF. In nucleotides, the CDR3 is TGTGCCAGCAGTGAAGGGATAACTAACTATGGCTACACCTTC.